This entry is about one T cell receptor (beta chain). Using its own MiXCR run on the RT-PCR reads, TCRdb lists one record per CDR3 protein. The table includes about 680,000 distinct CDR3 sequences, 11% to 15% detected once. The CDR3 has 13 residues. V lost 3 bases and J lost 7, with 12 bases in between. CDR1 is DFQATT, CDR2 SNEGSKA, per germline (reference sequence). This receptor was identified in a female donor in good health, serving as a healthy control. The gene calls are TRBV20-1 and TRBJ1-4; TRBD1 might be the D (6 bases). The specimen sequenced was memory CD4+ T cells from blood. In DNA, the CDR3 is TGCAGTGCTAGCCAAGGGGGAAGTGAAAAACTGTTTTTT. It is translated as CSASQGGSEKLFF.